One sample yielded the 20 T cell receptor beta chains listed below, sequenced in a study of monozygotic twins with inflammatory bowel disease. No DNA is given; TCRdb re-called the 5' RACE reads and lists each CDR3 protein once. The sample totals hundreds of thousands of distinct CDR3 sequences. Sequenced input: blood. The receptors here all came from a human donor with ulcerative colitis or Crohn's disease, or a healthy co-twin of an affected twin (not recorded which).

The V call is TRBV7-2, the J call TRBJ1-4; the TCRdb D gene call, TRBD1, has no DNA to confirm it. Per germline, CDR1 SGHTA and CDR2 FQGNSA. The CDR3 loop spans 15 amino acids. The CDR3: CASSLVPGTSSKLFF.

The chain joins TRBV6-5 to TRBJ1-6. The germline V gene encodes CDR1 MNHEY and CDR2 SVGAGI. The CDR3 is 16 amino acids. CDR3 sequence reads: CASSYSRGLYNSPLHF.

The CDR3 spells CASSSRDSPRIQYF. The chain joins TRBV7-2 to TRBJ2-4; the D gene TCRdb calls, TRBD2, cannot be checked with no DNA. The CDR3 loop spans 14 amino acids. Germline lookup yields CDR1 SGHTA and CDR2 FQGNSA.

This rearrangement joins TRBV11-2 to TRBJ2-3; TCRdb's assignment of TRBD1 cannot be checked, as there is no DNA. The CDR3 runs to 17 residues. Looked up from germline, CDR1 is SGHAT and CDR2 is FQNNGV. CDR3 amino acids: CASSSRGTGSAPDTQYF.

The rearrangement uses TRBV11-2 and TRBJ2-7; there is no DNA to check the TCRdb D call of TRBD2. The germline V gene has CDR1 SGHAT and CDR2 FQNNGV. The CDR3 sequence is 16 residues long. CDR3 loop: CASSVQRGFYSYEQYF.

The chain joins TRBV7-2 to TRBJ1-5. Germline V lookup: CDR1 SGHTA, CDR2 FQGNSA. The CDR3 runs to 16 residues. CDR3 sequence: CASSLETPRGNQPQHF.

The rearrangement uses TRBV30 and TRBJ1-2. Germline V gene data show CDR1 as GTSNPN and CDR2 as SVGIG (reference sequence). The CDR3 is made up of 13 amino acids. CDR3: CAWSGGGNYGYTF. Combining the CDR3 with reference TRBV30 and TRBJ1-2 gives the whole variable domain SQTIHQWPATLVQPVGSPLSLECTVEGTSNPNLYWYRQAAGRGLQLLFYSVGIGQISSEVPQNLSASRPQDRQFILSSKKLLLSDSGFYLCAWSGGGNYGYTFGSGTRLTVV.

The rearrangement joins TRBV5-1 to TRBJ2-1; TCRdb designates TRBD1, a call that cannot be tested without DNA. Germline loops: CDR1 SGHRS, CDR2 YFSETQ. This CDR3 contains 15 residues. The CDR3 is CASSLQQEYYNEQFF.

The chain couples TRBV28 to TRBJ2-7; as DNA is missing, the TRBD2 call by TCRdb cannot be tested. The germline V gene encodes CDR1 MDHEN and CDR2 SYDVKM. This CDR3 region has 15 residues. CDR3 amino acids: CASTRTSGRALEQYF.

The chain links TRBV6-1 to TRBJ1-4; TCRdb indicates TRBD1, and absent DNA this call remains unverified. CDR1 MNHNS and CDR2 SASEGT come from the germline V gene. This CDR3 is 16 amino acids long. CDR3 protein: CASSPSGGGTNEKLFF.

V usage is TRBV18 and J usage is TRBJ1-1; the TCRdb call, TRBD1, lacks DNA for checking. The length of the CDR3 is 13 residues. CDR1 is KGHSH, CDR2 LQKENI, per germline. CDR3 sequence reads: CASSLTGPIEAFF.

The chain employs TRBV3-1 and TRBJ1-6; TCRdb's D gene call, TRBD1, goes unchecked for lack of DNA. The CDR3 loop spans 16 amino acids. Germline assignment: CDR1 LGHDT and CDR2 YNNKEL (reference sequence). The CDR3 sequence is CASSQDILRGESPLHF.

The V and J genes are TRBV12-3 or TRBV12-4 and TRBJ1-3; TCRdb indicates TRBD1, and absent DNA this call remains unverified. This CDR3 contains 14 residues. The CDR3: CAMDSSGQGNTIYF.

This chain uses TRBV30 with TRBJ2-2; lacking DNA, the TRBD2 call made by TCRdb goes unchecked. Germline V gives CDR1 GTSNPN, CDR2 SVGIG (reference sequence). The CDR3 sequence is 15 residues long. The CDR3 reads CAWSSVAGETGEPFF.

The chain uses TRBV20-1 and TRBJ2-1. Germline V gives CDR1 DFQATT, CDR2 SNEGSKA (reference sequence). CDR3 length: 15 residues. The CDR3 reads CSARDLLLSYNEQFF.

The gene calls are TRBV19 and TRBJ1-1; the TRBD1 assignment by TCRdb is unverifiable without DNA. The CDR3 loop spans 18 amino acids. Germline CDR1 reads LNHDA; CDR2 reads SQIVND (reference sequence). The CDR3 is CASSHSPGQGFGFTEAFF.

The chain uses TRBV28 and TRBJ2-1; TCRdb selects TRBD2, and the lack of DNA leaves this call unchecked. This CDR3 has 17 amino acids. Per the germline V gene, CDR1 is MDHEN and CDR2 is SYDVKM. The CDR3 loop is CASSSRLAGGLYNEQFF.

The chain employs TRBV5-1 and TRBJ1-2; as DNA is missing, the TRBD1 call by TCRdb cannot be tested. The CDR3 sequence is 15 residues long. The germline V gene encodes CDR1 SGHRS and CDR2 YFSETQ. The CDR3 reads CASSLEPTGTYGYTF.

The gene calls are TRBV6-2 or TRBV6-3 and TRBJ2-1; the D gene TCRdb calls, TRBD2, cannot be checked with no DNA. The V gene's germline CDR1 is MNHEY and CDR2 SVGEGT. The CDR3 is 15 residues long. This CDR3 is CASSYRTSGYNEQFF.

The chain links TRBV5-4 to TRBJ2-1; TCRdb picks TRBD2, but there is no DNA to check that call. The germline V gene encodes CDR1 SGHNT and CDR2 YYREEE (reference sequence). The CDR3 has 16 residues. The chain's CDR3 is CASSWGSGGNYNEQFF. Using reference TRBV5-4 and TRBJ2-1 for the parts outside the CDR3, the full variable domain is ETGVTQSPTHLIKTRGQQVTLRCSSQSGHNTVSWYQQALGQGPQFIFQYYREEENGRGNFPPRFSGLQFPNYSSELNVNALELDDSALYLCASSWGSGGNYNEQFFGPGTRLTVL.